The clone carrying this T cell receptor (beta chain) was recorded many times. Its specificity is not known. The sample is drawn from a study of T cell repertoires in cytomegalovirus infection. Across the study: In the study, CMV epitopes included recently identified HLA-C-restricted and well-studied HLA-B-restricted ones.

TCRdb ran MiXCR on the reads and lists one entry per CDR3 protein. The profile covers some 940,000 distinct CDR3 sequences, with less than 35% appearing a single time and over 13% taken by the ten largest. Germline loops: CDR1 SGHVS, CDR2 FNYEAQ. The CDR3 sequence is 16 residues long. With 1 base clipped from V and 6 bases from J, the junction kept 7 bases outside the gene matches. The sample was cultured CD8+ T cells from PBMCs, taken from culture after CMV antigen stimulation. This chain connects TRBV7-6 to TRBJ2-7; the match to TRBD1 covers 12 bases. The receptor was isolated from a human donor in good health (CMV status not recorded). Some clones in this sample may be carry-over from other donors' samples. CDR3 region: CASSLGPGQGASEQYF. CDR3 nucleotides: TGTGCCAGCAGCTTAGGACCGGGACAGGGGGCTTCCGAGCAGTACTTC.